A single sample gave rise to the 18 T cell receptor beta chains below, sequenced in a study of PD-1 blockade in classical Hodgkin lymphoma. Time point: cycle 4 day 1 (C4D1), after 6 weeks of nivolumab. Each and every patient relapsed after autologous stem cell transplantation, and patients got differing brentuximab vedotin exposure. Sequencing was performed with immunoSEQ multiplex PCR; in TCRdb, only in-frame clones are kept and a portion is missing. The sample has approximately 49,000 clones; around 80% are singletons. The sample consisted of peripheral blood mononuclear cells (PBMCs), taken before the fourth cycle of nivolumab. Every receptor here comes from a human donor with classical Hodgkin lymphoma.

The CDR3 DNA sequence: TGTGCCAGCAGTCGGGGGGATACGCAGTATTTT. Protein product: CASSRGDTQYF. The V gene is TRBV2, the J gene TRBJ2-3; maybe TRBD2 (6 bases). V was trimmed by 5 bases and J by 6 bases, leaving 6 bases between them. Germline V CDR1 and CDR2: SNHLY, FYNNEI. The CDR3 is 11 amino acids.

This clone was picked up one time. This sequence joins TRBV25-1 and TRBJ1-2; a weak D match, TRBD1 (5 bases). Germline-derived CDR1 and CDR2 are MGHDK and SYGVNS. The V end lost 3 bases, the J end lost 4 bases, and 15 bases lay between the germline ends. The CDR3 sequence is 15 residues long. CDR3 nucleotides: TGTGCCAGCAGTGACTCCCAGGGAGGAATCTATGGCTACACCTTC. Its translation: CASSDSQGGIYGYTF.

Only one count was recorded for this clone. V is TRBV5-1 and J is TRBJ2-2; D unresolved. CDR1 is SGHRS and CDR2 is YFSETQ in the germline V gene. V lost 0 bases to trimming and J lost 4 bases, with 10 bases between them. This CDR3 has 15 residues. In nucleotides, the CDR3 is TGCGCCAGCAGCTTGGCCCCGACCGGCACCGGGGAGCTGTTTTTT. Translating it yields CASSLAPTGTGELFF.

The chain links TRBV5-1 to TRBJ2-3; D gene unclear. The CDR3 covers 14 residues. Germline CDR1 reads SGHRS; CDR2 reads YFSETQ. V was shortened by 0 bases and J by 4 bases, with 9 bases between the two germline ends. As DNA, the CDR3 is TGCGCCAGCAGCTTGGATTCCGGGCCAGATACGCAGTATTTT. Translation: CASSLDSGPDTQYF.

The chain links TRBV21-1 to TRBJ1-5; the table's D gene call, TRBD1, was not cross checked with the DNA. TRBV21-1 is shown as a pseudogene. The CDR3 is 16 residues long. For the CDR3, the DNA is TGTGCCAGCAGCAAACGAAGACAGGGTCCCAATCAGCCCCAGCATTTT. It is translated as CASSKRRQGPNQPQHF.

The rearrangement uses TRBV9 and TRBJ2-1, with TRBD2 matching 8 bases. This CDR3 is built from 20 residues. Germline V CDR1 and CDR2: SGDLS, YYNGEE. The ends lost 4 bases at V and 5 bases at J; junction bases unmatched: 23. The CDR3 DNA is TGTGCCAGCAGCCTTGCAGGAGGCGGGGGGCTGAGCGTGGTGAACAATGAGCAGTTCTTC. Translating it yields CASSLAGGGGLSVVNNEQFF.

There are a few counts of this clone. V gene TRBV12-5 combines with J gene TRBJ1-5, with D uncertain. The CDR3 spans 16 residues. V lost 0 bases, J lost 6 bases, and 15 bases lay in between. CDR1 LGHNT and CDR2 FRNRAP come from the germline V gene. The CDR3 nucleotides read TGTGCTAGTGGTTTGGTACCCGGCGGAGGAGGTCAGCCCCAGCATTTT. The encoded protein is CASGLVPGGGGQPQHF.

The gene calls are TRBV30 and TRBJ1-3, with D hard to call. Germline lookup yields CDR1 GTSNPN and CDR2 SVGIG (reference sequence). The length of the CDR3 is 11 residues. V lost 4 bases, J lost 4 bases, and 5 bases lay in between. CDR3 amino acids: CAWMAGNTIYF. CDR3 coding DNA: TGTGCCTGGATGGCAGGAAACACCATATATTTT.

The chain joins TRBV9 to TRBJ2-1; TRBD2 agrees at 9 bases. J gave up 4 bases and V 0 bases, and 5 bases lay outside the gene matches. The CDR3 totals 16 residues. CDR1 is SGDLS, CDR2 YYNGEE, per germline. The CDR3 bases are TGTGCCAGCAGCGTAGTTGATAGCGGGGGATACAATGAGCAGTTCTTC. It encodes CASSVVDSGGYNEQFF.

The gene calls are TRBV19 and TRBJ2-5; D not resolved. Per the germline V gene, CDR1 is LNHDA and CDR2 is SQIVND (reference sequence). Trimming removed 3 bases at V and 7 bases at J, with 15 bases between. The CDR3 sequence is 14 residues long. Here the CDR3 reads CASSMSMASPTQYF. The CDR3 nucleotides are TGTGCCAGTAGTATGAGTATGGCGAGCCCGACCCAGTACTTC.

This clone appeared a single time. The chain combines TRBV5-4 with TRBJ2-7; weak D call: TRBD1 (6 bases). In germline, CDR1 is SGHNT, CDR2 YYREEE (reference sequence). Trimming stripped 2 bases from V and 3 bases from J, with 15 bases between. CDR3 length: 15 residues. The CDR3 spells CASSFKAGVDYEQYF. CDR3 nucleotide sequence: TGTGCCAGCAGCTTTAAGGCAGGGGTGGACTACGAGCAGTACTTC.

This clone was counted a single time. This sequence joins TRBV9 and TRBJ2-5, with 9 bases identical to TRBD1. The J call may be faulty, since TRBJ2-7 better matches the DNA end. The CDR3 contains 15 residues. The germline gives CDR1 SGDLS, CDR2 YYNGEE. CDR3 sequence reads: CASSSPPGQGGEQYF. CDR3 nucleotides: TGTGCCAGCAGCTCTCCTCCGGGACAGGGTGGCGAGCAGTACTTC.

This clone was counted between two and nine times. The rearrangement links TRBV2 to TRBJ2-1; TRBD1 is a possible D gene (5 bases). Germline V lookup: CDR1 SNHLY, CDR2 FYNNEI. The CDR3 is 10 amino acids. With 6 bases removed from V and 9 bases from J, the gap between germline ends came to 6 bases. CDR3 loop: CASRTVEQFF. The CDR3 DNA follows: TGTGCCAGCAGGACAGTTGAGCAGTTCTTC. The variable domain in full, completed from reference TRBV2 and TRBJ2-1, reads EPEVTQTPSHQVTQMGQEVILRCVPISNHLYFYWYRQILGQKVEFLVSFYNNEISEKSEIFDDQFSVERPDGSNFTLKIRSTKLEDSAMYFCASRTVEQFFGPGTRLTVL.

The gene calls are TRBV6-1 and TRBJ1-1; 7 bases are a match to TRBD1. J was trimmed by 1 base and V by 8 bases; bases with no gene match: 7. Germline V CDR1 and CDR2: MNHNS, SASEGT. The CDR3 is 14 residues long. CDR3 region: CASSPNRGNTEAFF. CDR3 nucleotides: TGTGCCAGCTCACCAAACAGGGGGAACACTGAAGCTTTCTTT.

V is TRBV30 and J is TRBJ1-1; D not resolved. The CDR3 extends over 12 amino acids. Germline loops: CDR1 GTSNPN, CDR2 SVGIG (reference sequence). Trimming stripped 3 bases from V and 7 bases from J, with 12 bases between. The CDR3 spells CAWRAQLHEAFF. In DNA form, the CDR3 reads TGTGCCTGGAGAGCGCAGCTTCATGAAGCTTTCTTT.

A word on this clone: Other DNA sequences within the sample encode an identical CDR3. The chain is built from TRBV5-6 and TRBJ2-1; 9 bases match TRBD1. V lost 4 bases, J lost 7 bases, and 3 bases stayed unmatched. The CDR3 consists of 13 residues. Germline V lookup: CDR1 SGHDT, CDR2 YYEEEE. CDR3 residues: CASSTGTGNEQFF. Here the CDR3 DNA reads TGTGCCAGCAGCACGGGGACAGGGAATGAGCAGTTCTTC.

The J gene is TRBJ1-2, the V gene TRBV7-8; 9 bases align to TRBD1. The CDR3 is 17 residues long. V trimming: 1 base; J trimming: 8 bases; junction bases outside the gene matches: 14. CDR1 SGHVS and CDR2 FQNEAQ come from the germline V gene. CDR3: CASSLVGGTGSFYGYTF. Here the CDR3 DNA reads TGTGCCAGCAGCTTAGTCGGCGGGACAGGGAGTTTTTACGGCTACACCTTC.

The rearrangement links TRBV7-2 to TRBJ2-1; D gene unclear. Germline V gene data show CDR1 as SGHTA and CDR2 as FQGNSA. Deletions cut 5 bases from V and 5 bases from J, with 10 bases between. The CDR3 is 13 residues long. The CDR3 is CASSLGRNNEQFF. CDR3 coding DNA: TGTGCCAGCAGCCTAGGACGCAACAATGAGCAGTTCTTC. The full variable domain, in which reference TRBV7-2 and TRBJ2-1 provide the parts outside the CDR3, is GAGVSQSPSNKVTEKGKDVELRCDPISGHTALYWYRQSLGQGLEFLIYFQGNSAPDKSGLPSDRFSAERTGGSVSTLTIQRTQQEDSAVYLCASSLGRNNEQFFGPGTRLTVL.